The 13 T cell receptor beta chains presented below share a single source sample, sequenced in a study of CD8 T cells in ankylosing spondylitis. Study-wide results and limits: A TCR beta motif made of fewer than 10 highly homologous variants seemed typical of ankylosing spondylitis blood.

TCRdb re-analysed the 5' RACE reads in MiXCR, keeping a single row per CDR3 protein. The data hold approximately 440,000 distinct CDR3 sequences, with under 20% observed a single time. Their antigens remain unidentified. Material for sequencing was blood, either unsorted or a sorted T cell fraction (not recorded which). The receptors were sampled from a male donor with ankylosing spondylitis.

This clonotype appeared once. At one end the junction does not follow the germline gene, possibly because of a read error. The rearrangement uses TRBV3-1 and TRBJ2-1; the match to TRBD1 covers 9 bases. The CDR3 is 15 residues long. The germline CDR1 and CDR2 sequences are LGHDT and YNNKEL (reference sequence). The CDR3 region has the DNA TGTGCCAGCTGCCAAGGGGACAGGGAAGGCAATGAGCAGTTCTTC. It translates to CASCQGDREGNEQFF.

The chain has TRBV5-1 and TRBJ2-2, with a tentative D call TRBD2 (6 bases). This CDR3 has 14 residues. Germline values: CDR1 SGHRS, CDR2 YFSETQ. V dropped 6 bases and J dropped 4 bases, with 13 bases sitting between them. CDR3 residues: CASNLGDSTGELFF. CDR3 nucleotide sequence: TGCGCCAGCAACCTTGGGGACTCCACCGGGGAGCTGTTTTTT.

The chain has TRBV5-1 and TRBJ1-2, with D unclear. The CDR3 is 15 residues long. Germline CDR1 and CDR2: SGHRS and YFSETQ. Trimming cost V 0 bases and J 5 bases, with 14 bases left between them. This chain's CDR3 is CASSLESLGNYGYTF. CDR3 sequence (DNA): TGCGCCAGCAGCTTGGAATCTCTGGGAAATTATGGCTACACCTTC.

This clonotype appeared many times. The chain links TRBV5-1 to TRBJ2-1; 8 bases are a match to TRBD1. The CDR3 extends over 14 amino acids. Germline CDR1 is SGHRS and CDR2 is YFSETQ. The V segment lost 1 base and the J segment 9 bases; nucleotides outside the gene matches: 6. CDR3: CASSLSAGGSEQFF. The CDR3 DNA reads as TGCGCCAGCAGCTTGTCCGCAGGGGGCAGTGAGCAGTTCTTC.

The chain uses TRBV4-1 and TRBJ2-7, with TRBD2 as a possible D gene (6 bases). With 1 base removed from V and 0 bases from J, the gap between germline ends came to 13 bases. This CDR3 is 16 amino acids long. The V gene's germline CDR1 is MGHRA and CDR2 YSYEKL. CDR3 sequence: CASSQGAGRHSYEQYF. As DNA, the CDR3 is TGCGCCAGCAGCCAAGGGGCGGGACGGCACTCCTACGAGCAGTACTTC.

The J gene is TRBJ2-3, the V gene TRBV2; 7 nucleotides match TRBD2. The V gene end was trimmed by 5 bases and the J gene end by 2 bases; junction bases not matched to a gene: 7. The CDR3 loop spans 15 amino acids. Germline CDR1 reads SNHLY; CDR2 reads FYNNEI. In nucleotides, the CDR3 is TGTGCCAGCAGTCGGAGTCTAGCGGACACAGATACGCAGTATTTT. Translation gives CASSRSLADTDTQYF.

The chain joins TRBV6-1 to TRBJ2-2; 7 bases align to TRBD1. The CDR3 extends over 14 amino acids. V lost 7 bases, J lost 2 bases, and 4 bases stayed unmatched. Germline CDR1 reads MNHNS; CDR2 reads SASEGT. CDR3 bases: TGTGCCAGCACCAACAGGGGAAACACCGGGGAGCTGTTTTTT. Translation gives CASTNRGNTGELFF.

The rearrangement uses TRBV11-2 and TRBJ2-7; 10 bases align to TRBD1. Losses at the gene ends were 5 bases for V and 2 bases for J; bases not matched to a gene: 6. The V gene's germline CDR1 is SGHAT and CDR2 FQNNGV. The CDR3 consists of 15 residues. This CDR3 is CASSIPGQGTYEQYF. The CDR3 coding sequence is TGTGCCAGCAGCATACCGGGACAGGGGACCTACGAGCAGTACTTC.

This clonotype was counted at least ten times. J is TRBJ2-7 and V is TRBV28; the D call may be TRBD1 or TRBD2 (5 bases each). The CDR3 length is 15 residues. Trimming cost V 5 bases and J 6 bases, with 20 bases left between them. CDR1 and CDR2 from the germline V gene are MDHEN and SYDVKM. The CDR3 DNA reads TGTGCCAGCAGTCCTCCGGGGCTCGGTCCCCTCGAGCAGTACTTC. Protein sequence: CASSPPGLGPLEQYF.

This clonotype was seen a handful of times. V usage is TRBV6-1 and J usage is TRBJ2-3, with unresolved D. Germline V gives CDR1 MNHNS, CDR2 SASEGT. The CDR3 consists of 14 residues. V lost 2 bases and J 0 bases, leaving 6 bases between the germline ends. DNA of the CDR3: TGTGCCAGCAGTGAAAGCTGGAGCACAGATACGCAGTATTTT. Translated: CASSESWSTDTQYF.

This clonotype was observed a handful of times. The chain is built from TRBV30 and TRBJ1-4; D might be TRBD1 (5 bases). The V end lost 2 bases, the J end lost 7 bases, and 20 bases lay between the germline ends. Germline lookup yields CDR1 GTSNPN and CDR2 SVGIG (reference sequence). The CDR3 runs to 16 residues. DNA of the CDR3: TGTGCCTGGAGTAGAGGGGTTAACCTGCTGGGTGAAAAACTGTTTTTT. It specifies CAWSRGVNLLGEKLFF.

The table lists this clonotype with a few counts. The CDR3 loop is CASRSKGQDRGEQFF. CDR3 nucleotide sequence: TGTGCCAGCCGATCAAAAGGGCAGGATCGGGGTGAGCAGTTCTTC. This rearrangement joins TRBV18 to TRBJ2-1, with D tentatively TRBD2 (5 bases). This CDR3 comprises 15 residues. Germline V lookup: CDR1 KGHSH, CDR2 LQKENI. V lost 8 bases and J 9 bases, leaving 23 bases between the germline ends.

The CDR3 bases are TGTGCCAGCAGCCAAGTGGGAGTCAACACTGAAGCTTTCTTT. Its translation: CASSQVGVNTEAFF. The chain is built from TRBV3-1 and TRBJ1-1, with D unresolved. CDR3 length equals 14 residues. V lost 1 base and J 2 bases, leaving 8 bases between the germline ends. Looked up from germline, CDR1 is LGHDT and CDR2 is YNNKEL (reference sequence).